The 25 T cell receptor beta chains below all came from one sample that was sequenced in a study of T cell repertoires in cytomegalovirus infection. No cognate antigen is known for these TCRs. Each CDR3 protein is one row after TCRdb ran MiXCR on the reads. The sample consists of about half a million distinct CDR3 sequences, 25% to 35% of them appearing once. The sample here was cultured PBMCs, taken from culture after CMV antigen stimulation. Every receptor here comes from a human donor in good health (CMV status not recorded). Some clones in this sample may be carry-over from other donors' samples.

The V gene is TRBV24-1, the J gene TRBJ2-3; 15 bases are a match to TRBD2. V lost 3 bases, J lost 4 bases, and 4 bases stayed unmatched. CDR1 and CDR2 from the germline V gene are KGHDR and SFDVKD. The CDR3 sequence is 17 residues long. For the CDR3, the DNA is TGTGCCACCAGTGATCCCGGACTAGCGGGAGGGTCAGATACGCAGTATTTT. As protein: CATSDPGLAGGSDTQYF.

The chain recombines TRBV28 with TRBJ2-7; 13 bases line up with TRBD2. Germline values: CDR1 MDHEN, CDR2 SYDVKM. This CDR3 contains 15 residues. Losses at the gene ends were 10 bases for V and 4 bases for J; bases not matched to a gene: 10. CDR3 coding DNA: TGTGCCATCCGGACTAGCGGGAGCTACGGATACGAGCAGTACTTC. Its protein product is CAIRTSGSYGYEQYF.

The chain carries TRBV6-5 and TRBJ2-1, with 11 bases fitting TRBD1. J gave up 6 bases and V 10 bases, and 2 bases lay outside the gene matches. The CDR3 is made up of 12 amino acids. In germline, CDR1 is MNHEY, CDR2 SVGAGI. CDR3 nucleotide sequence: TGTGCCACCGGGACAGGGGGCAATGAGCAGTTCTTC. Translated, it gives CATGTGGNEQFF.

The rearrangement links TRBV10-3 to TRBJ1-2; D gene uncertain. The ends were cut back, 4 bases at V and 10 bases at J, with 16 bases in the middle. The CDR3 has 13 residues. The germline V gene encodes CDR1 ENHRY and CDR2 SYGVKD. The CDR3 region is CAISATDGRHYTF. The CDR3 coding sequence is TGTGCCATCAGTGCGACCGACGGACGCCACTACACCTTC.

The V call is TRBV6-2 or TRBV6-3, the J call TRBJ2-1; weak D call: TRBD1 (6 bases). V lost 2 bases and J lost 5, with 13 bases in between. Germline V CDR1 and CDR2: MNHEY, SVGEGT. This CDR3 spans 15 amino acids. The CDR3 reads CASSYGGSANNEQFF. The CDR3 DNA reads as TGTGCCAGCAGTTACGGGGGCTCGGCCAACAATGAGCAGTTCTTC.

The chain employs TRBV28 and TRBJ1-2; D is ambiguous. The CDR3 extends over 13 amino acids. CDR1 is MDHEN, CDR2 SYDVKM, per germline. With 6 bases removed from V and 0 bases from J, the gap between germline ends came to 8 bases. The CDR3 loop reads CASSTSPNYGYTF. In nucleotides, the CDR3 is TGTGCCAGCAGCACAAGTCCTAACTATGGCTACACCTTC.

The rearrangement links TRBV19 to TRBJ2-5, with 9 bases aligning to TRBD2. The CDR3 covers 16 residues. Trimming removed 4 bases from V and 4 bases from J; junction bases left unmatched: 10. From germline, CDR1 is LNHDA and CDR2 SQIVND (reference sequence). The CDR3 loop is CASSTTSGQGLETQYF. CDR3 in DNA: TGTGCCAGTAGTACAACTAGCGGGCAAGGCTTAGAGACCCAGTACTTC. The full variable domain, rest sourced from reference TRBV19 and TRBJ2-5, is DGGITQSPKYLFRKEGQNVTLSCEQNLNHDAMYWYRQDPGQGLRLIYYSQIVNDFQKGDIAEGYSVSREKKESFPLTVTSAQKNPTAFYLCASSTTSGQGLETQYFGPGTRLLVL.

The CDR3: CASALTSGSSSSYNEQFF. CDR3 nucleotide sequence: TGTGCTAGTGCCCTAACTAGCGGGAGTTCCAGCTCCTACAATGAGCAGTTCTTC. The V and J genes are TRBV12-5 and TRBJ2-1; 11 nucleotides line up with TRBD2. V dropped 7 bases and J dropped 0; count of bases not matched to a gene: 11. The CDR3 runs 18 residues. The germline gives CDR1 LGHNT, CDR2 FRNRAP.

This clonotype was observed many times. This chain uses TRBV6-2 or TRBV6-3 with TRBJ2-5; D is uncertain. The CDR3 has 12 amino acids. The germline V gene encodes CDR1 MNHEY and CDR2 SVGEGT. The V gene lost 4 bases and the J gene lost 5 bases, with 8 bases spanning the gap. CDR3 sequence: CASSSSAETQYF. The DNA for the CDR3 is TGTGCCAGCAGTTCCAGCGCGGAGACCCAGTACTTC.

The rearrangement uses TRBV29-1 and TRBJ1-1, with 7 nucleotides matching TRBD1. Germline V gene lookup returns CDR1 SQVTM and CDR2 ANQGSEA. After removal of 6 bases from V and 4 bases from J, the junction contained 14 bases not matched to a gene. The CDR3 is 15 amino acids. The CDR3 nucleotides are TGCAGCGTCAACGTCCAGGGGGGTGTCTTCACTGAAGCTTTCTTT. Its protein product is CSVNVQGGVFTEAFF.

This chain links TRBV4-3 with TRBJ2-2, with D possibly matching TRBD1 (5 bases). The CDR3 consists of 15 residues. Germline V CDR1 and CDR2: LGHNA, YSLEER. The ends were cut back, 0 bases at V and 7 bases at J, with 12 bases in the middle. The CDR3 protein is CASSQEGRAYGELFF. CDR3 in DNA: TGCGCCAGCAGCCAAGAGGGCAGGGCGTACGGGGAGCTGTTTTTT.

The chain employs TRBV6-5 and TRBJ2-7; a possible D gene is TRBD1 (7 bases). The CDR3 is 14 residues long. V shed 2 bases and J shed 2 bases, with 10 bases lying between them. Germline assignment: CDR1 MNHEY and CDR2 SVGAGI. The DNA of the CDR3 is TGTGCCAGCAGTTACCAGGGGGGACCCTACGAGCAGTACTTC. Translation: CASSYQGGPYEQYF.

This clonotype appeared a single time. The V and J genes are TRBV19 and TRBJ2-1; TRBD2 aligns across 14 bases. From germline, CDR1 is LNHDA and CDR2 SQIVND (reference sequence). J gave up 7 bases and V 5 bases, and 10 bases lay outside the gene matches. The CDR3 loop spans 17 amino acids. CDR3 in DNA: TGTGCCAGTAGTGCAGGGACTAGCGGGAGATCCCTGAATGAGCAGTTCTTC. Translation gives CASSAGTSGRSLNEQFF.

CDR3 DNA: TGTGCCAGCGCCAGGGTAGTGACAGATACGCAGTATTTT. As protein: CASARVVTDTQYF. The chain carries TRBV6-2 or TRBV6-3 and TRBJ2-3, with D possibly being TRBD1 (5 bases). CDR3 length: 13 residues. V lost 8 bases and J lost 3, with 12 bases in between. CDR1 MNHEY and CDR2 SVGEGT come from the germline V gene.

This clonotype was picked up a small number of times. The gene calls are TRBV7-8 and TRBJ2-5; TRBD1 aligns across 12 bases. V lost 5 bases and J lost 5; bases outside the gene matches: 9. Per the germline V gene, CDR1 is SGHVS and CDR2 is FQNEAQ. The CDR3 contains 16 residues. The CDR3 region is CASSQFPGTGGETQYF. The CDR3 DNA follows: TGTGCCAGCAGCCAATTCCCTGGGACAGGGGGCGAGACCCAGTACTTC.

In this sample, this clonotype turned up a few times. The chain carries TRBV28 and TRBJ2-3; D gene unclear. V gave up 1 base and J gave up 0 bases, with 8 bases separating them. The CDR3 has 15 residues. Germline-derived CDR1 and CDR2 are MDHEN and SYDVKM. Here the CDR3 DNA reads TGTGCCAGCAGTTTATCGGCGAGAAGCACAGATACGCAGTATTTT. It yields the protein CASSLSARSTDTQYF.

The genes are TRBV15 and TRBJ1-5, with 9 bases that match TRBD1. The CDR3 contains 14 residues. Germline CDR1 is LNHNV and CDR2 is YYDKDF (reference sequence). With V trimmed by 6 bases and J by 4 bases, 4 bases remained unmatched. Here the CDR3 reads CATSEGQGNQPQHF. Here the CDR3 DNA reads TGTGCCACCAGTGAAGGACAGGGGAATCAGCCCCAGCATTTT.

The CDR3 DNA reads as TGTGCCAGCAGCTTAGATCTGCCTCGCAATGAGCAGTTCTTC. This encodes CASSLDLPRNEQFF. This chain uses TRBV11-3 with TRBJ2-1, with D unresolved. V shed 0 bases and J shed 6 bases, with 9 bases lying between them. The germline V gene has CDR1 SGHNT and CDR2 YENEEA. The CDR3 spans 14 residues.

This clonotype was observed a few times. This chain uses TRBV12-3 or TRBV12-4 with TRBJ2-1; 7 bases fit TRBD2. There are 15 residues in the CDR3. V lost 5 bases and J lost 2; bases outside the gene matches: 6. CDR3 in DNA: TGTGCCAGCAGTCCGACTAGCCGGACCTACAATGAGCAGTTCTTC. Amino acids: CASSPTSRTYNEQFF.

This clonotype was found many times. The chain has TRBV29-1 and TRBJ2-5; the match to TRBD2 covers 11 bases. Germline CDR1 SQVTM, CDR2 ANQGSEA. The CDR3 has 17 residues. V lost 5 bases to trimming and J lost 4 bases; unmatched junction nucleotides: 15. CDR3 amino acids: CSVPQGLAEGWGETQYF. CDR3 nucleotide sequence: TGCAGCGTTCCCCAGGGACTAGCGGAGGGGTGGGGAGAGACCCAGTACTTC. The full variable domain, in which reference TRBV29-1 and TRBJ2-5 provide the parts outside the CDR3, is SAVISQKPSRDICQRGTSLTIQCQVDSQVTMMFWYRQQPGQSLTLIATANQGSEATYESGFVIDKFPISRPNLTFSTLTVSNMSPEDSSIYLCSVPQGLAEGWGETQYFGPGTRLLVL.

The chain links TRBV10-3 to TRBJ2-1; 7 bases line up with TRBD2. The germline V gene encodes CDR1 ENHRY and CDR2 SYGVKD. The CDR3 is 16 amino acids. V shed 1 base, J shed 5 bases, and the junction held 8 bases outside the gene matches. CDR3 coding DNA: TGTGCCATCAGTGAGTTGTTTGGGCTAGCGGACAATGAGCAGTTCTTC. Protein sequence: CAISELFGLADNEQFF.

This chain connects TRBV5-4 to TRBJ1-1; D uncertain. The ends were cut back, 5 bases at V and 3 bases at J, with 11 bases in the middle. CDR3 length: 13 residues. Germline V gene lookup returns CDR1 SGHNT and CDR2 YYREEE (reference sequence). The CDR3 nucleotides read TGTGCCAGCAGAGGTGTTCGGGACACTGAAGCTTTCTTT. Translating it yields CASRGVRDTEAFF.

This clonotype has ten or more counts. This sequence joins TRBV7-2 and TRBJ2-7; no reliable D call. The V and J ends lost 3 bases and 6 bases respectively, with 9 bases between them. CDR1 and CDR2 (germline): SGHTA, FQGNSA. CDR3 size: 12 residues. CDR3 residues: CASSLAVGEQYF. DNA of the CDR3: TGTGCCAGCAGCTTGGCGGTGGGCGAGCAGTACTTC.

This clonotype occurred a few times. The CDR3 loop is CSARDLAASGRLGEQYF. CDR3 nucleotide sequence: TGCAGTGCTAGAGATCTGGCGGCTAGCGGGAGGTTAGGCGAGCAGTACTTC. The rearrangement uses TRBV20-1 and TRBJ2-7, with 11 bases aligning to TRBD2. Germline CDR1 DFQATT, CDR2 SNEGSKA (reference sequence). V lost 0 bases, J lost 6 bases, and 13 bases stayed unmatched. CDR3 length: 17 amino acids.

The CDR3 loop reads CASSQRLATYNEQFF. The DNA for the CDR3 is TGTGCCAGCAGCCAACGGCTAGCCACATACAATGAGCAGTTCTTC. The chain employs TRBV14 and TRBJ2-1; TRBD2 is a possible D gene (5 bases). V lost 2 bases and J 4 bases, leaving 12 bases between the germline ends. Looked up from germline, CDR1 is SGHDN and CDR2 is FVKESK. This CDR3 comprises 15 residues.